This T cell receptor beta chain was found in a study of blood T cells in healthy people across ages. This clonotype was recorded at least ten times. V was clipped by 6 bases and J by 5 bases; unmatched bases: 12. Germline V gives CDR1 MNHEY, CDR2 SMNVEV (reference sequence). CDR3 length: 15 residues. Sample-barcoded 5' priming and a J-beta primer mix drove a second PCR of 7 to 11 cycles. Each cDNA molecule was tagged by a template-switch adaptor with 12 random nucleotides. Each CDR3 protein gets one entry after TCRdb re-called the 5' RACE reads with MiXCR. This sample yields 730,000 or so distinct CDR3 sequences, of which around 46% are seen a single time; about 20% belongs to the top ten.

The specimen sequenced was blood. The V call is TRBV27, the J call TRBJ2-5; 7 bases agree with TRBD2. The TCR comes from a woman aged 55-70 years in good health. CDR3 DNA sequence: TGTGCCAGCAGACTGCGGGAGTACCTCCGGGAGACCCAGTACTTC. This encodes CASRLREYLRETQYF.